This T cell receptor (beta chain) derives from a study of Siglec-9 on CD8 T cells in melanoma. Findings and limits, study-wide: An effector memory CD8+ T-cell subset seemingly accumulating in melanoma was reportedly marked and regulated by Siglec-9.

This clone was recorded only once. Its specificity is not known. Data came from immunoSEQ multiplex PCR; TCRdb stores just in-frame clones and leaves some out. The sample yields about 30,000 clones, approximately 80% seen once. The CDR3 covers 15 residues. V was clipped by 0 bases and J by 5 bases, with 11 bases between them. Looked up from germline, CDR1 is SGDLS and CDR2 is YYNGEE. The rearrangement uses TRBV9 and TRBJ2-2; D remains unclear. The sequenced sample was Siglec-9- CD8+ T cells sorted from blood. This TCR derives from a human donor in good health. In nucleotides, the CDR3 is TGTGCCAGCAGCGTAGAGAAGGGTTTAACCGGGGAGCTGTTTTTT. It codes for CASSVEKGLTGELFF.